What follows describes a single TCR beta chain. Sequencing used immunoSEQ multiplex PCR; TCRdb keeps in-frame clones, though not all of them. Of approximately 450,000 clones in the sample, 80% to 95% were seen once. The sample is drawn from a study of Ad26.COV2.S vaccination and SARS-CoV-2 variants. Treatment defined: approximately 18 received Ad26.COV2.S at low or high dose, single or two shots; about 5 received placebo; per-sample allocation not given. Vaccine and placebo recipients were sampled on day 63 after the first injection. Recruitment in Boston yielded a donor of adult age, 18-55 years. CDR3 length: 13 amino acids. V was shortened by 10 bases and J by 0 bases, with 11 bases between the two germline ends. The germline CDR1 and CDR2 sequences are ENHRY and SYGVKD.

The TCR comes from a person aged 18 to 59 who received the Ad26.COV2.S COVID-19 vaccine or a placebo. J is TRBJ2-3 and V is TRBV10-3; tentatively, D is TRBD1 (6 bases). Sequencing was performed on peripheral blood, taken in a trial of Ad26.COV2.S vaccine versus placebo. CDR3 DNA: TGTGCCACCACAGGGAGCAGCACAGATACGCAGTATTTT. This sequence encodes CATTGSSTDTQYF.